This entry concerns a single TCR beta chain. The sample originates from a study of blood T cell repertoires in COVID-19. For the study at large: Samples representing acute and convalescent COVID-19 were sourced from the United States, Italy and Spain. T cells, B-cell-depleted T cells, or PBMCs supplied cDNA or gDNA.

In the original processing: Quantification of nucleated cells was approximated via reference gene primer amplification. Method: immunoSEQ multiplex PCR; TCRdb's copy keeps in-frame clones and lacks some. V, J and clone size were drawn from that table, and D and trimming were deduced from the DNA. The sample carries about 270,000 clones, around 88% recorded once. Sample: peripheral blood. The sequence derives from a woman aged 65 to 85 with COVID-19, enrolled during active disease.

CDR3 sequence (DNA): TGTGCCAGCAGCCTGGGGGAGCGGGATTTCTTC. Translating it yields CASSLGERDFF. The chain employs TRBV6-5 and TRBJ2-1; TRBD2 matches 7 bases. V trimming: 6 bases; J trimming: 16 bases; junction bases outside the gene matches: 9. This CDR3 comprises 11 residues. Germline V gene lookup returns CDR1 MNHEY and CDR2 SVGAGI.